These 14 T cell receptor beta chains share one sample of origin, sequenced in a study of cytomegalovirus exposure and HLA in healthy donors. Sequencing used immunoSEQ multiplex PCR; TCRdb keeps in-frame clones, though not all of them. The repertoire has under 200,000 clones, around 84% of them found once; the top ten carry less than 8.5%. Sequencing was done on a sample of PBMCs. The receptors stem from a man between 18 and 35 years old in good health and CMV-seropositive.

This rearrangement joins TRBV4-3 to TRBJ1-2; a weak D match, TRBD1 (6 bases). The CDR3 contains 14 residues. V dropped 1 base and J dropped 3 bases, with 9 bases sitting between them. CDR1 is LGHNA, CDR2 YSLEER, per germline. Here the CDR3 reads CASSQGDTYYGYTF. CDR3 bases: TGCGCCAGCAGCCAAGGGGACACCTACTATGGCTACACCTTC.

The rearrangement links TRBV27 to TRBJ1-1; 11 nucleotides match TRBD1. The CDR3 runs to 15 residues. The J segment lost 1 base and the V segment lost 3 bases, leaving 1 base of the junction unmatched. Germline assignment: CDR1 MNHEY and CDR2 SMNVEV (reference sequence). The CDR3 DNA follows: TGTGCCAGCAGTTTCGGACAGGGGGCGAACACTGAAGCTTTCTTT. The encoded protein is CASSFGQGANTEAFF.

V and J are TRBV18 and TRBJ1-2; D is possibly TRBD1 (6 bases). Germline CDR1 KGHSH, CDR2 LQKENI. V gave up 3 bases and J gave up 8 bases, with 16 bases separating them. The CDR3 extends over 14 amino acids. CDR3 coding DNA: TGTGCCAGCTCACCCCGGACAGACCGGTTGGGCTACACCTTC. Amino acids: CASSPRTDRLGYTF.

J is TRBJ1-1 and V is TRBV7-9; TRBD1 aligns across 7 bases. Germline-derived CDR1 and CDR2 are SEHNR and FQNEAQ (reference sequence). V was pared by 5 bases and J by 7 bases, with 4 bases of the junction left unmatched. The CDR3 loop spans 12 amino acids. This CDR3 is CASSPYRGEAFF. CDR3 DNA: TGTGCCAGCAGCCCTTACAGGGGTGAAGCTTTCTTT. Supplemented by reference TRBV7-9 and TRBJ1-1, the full variable domain reads DTGVSQNPRHKITKRGQNVTFRCDPISEHNRLYWYRQTLGQGPEFLTYFQNEAQLEKSRLLSDRFSAERPKGSFSTLEIQRTEQGDSAMYLCASSPYRGEAFFGQGTRLTVV.

CDR3 sequence: CASSQDLPRDTEAFF. For the CDR3, the DNA is TGCGCCAGCAGCCAAGATCTCCCCAGGGACACTGAAGCTTTCTTT. The V and J genes are TRBV4-1 and TRBJ1-1, with a possible D match to TRBD1 (5 bases). Germline CDR1 MGHRA, CDR2 YSYEKL. Trimming left V 0 bases short and J 3 bases short, with 11 bases between. The CDR3 loop spans 15 amino acids.

The table lists this clone with a count of one. The V gene is TRBV5-4, the J gene TRBJ2-3, with 9 positions matching TRBD2. Germline V gives CDR1 SGHNT, CDR2 YYREEE (reference sequence). The CDR3 consists of 15 residues. V lost 4 bases and J lost 3; bases outside the gene matches: 6. The CDR3 loop is CASSSGTSRTDTQYF. The CDR3 coding sequence is TGTGCCAGCAGCAGCGGGACTAGCCGTACAGATACGCAGTATTTT.

The DNA for the CDR3 is TGTGCCAGTACTCCTGACTTCGCCTACGAGCAGTACTTC. Its translation: CASTPDFAYEQYF. J is TRBJ2-7 and V is TRBV19; D gene unclear. With 7 bases removed from V and 2 bases from J, the gap between germline ends came to 12 bases. The length of the CDR3 is 13 residues. Germline values: CDR1 LNHDA, CDR2 SQIVND (reference sequence).

This sequence joins TRBV7-8 and TRBJ2-2, with 14 bases matching TRBD2. The CDR3 sequence is 17 residues long. Germline V CDR1 and CDR2: SGHVS, FQNEAQ. Unmatched junction bases numbered 10, after V lost 5 bases and J lost 8 bases. The DNA of the CDR3 is TGTGCCAGCAGCCTAACCGGGACTAGCGGGAGCGCGGGGGAGCTGTTTTTT. Protein sequence: CASSLTGTSGSAGELFF.

V is TRBV27 and J is TRBJ2-7; D is undetermined. The ends were cut back, 6 bases at V and 2 bases at J, with 5 bases in the middle. CDR1 and CDR2 (germline): MNHEY, SMNVEV (reference sequence). CDR3 size: 11 residues. The CDR3 bases are TGTGCCAGCAGGAGCCCCTACGAGCAGTACTTC. Translated: CASRSPYEQYF.

The chain is built from TRBV7-2 and TRBJ1-1, with D perhaps TRBD1 (6 bases). V lost 5 bases and J lost 1, with 11 bases in between. This CDR3 has 14 amino acids. Germline lookup yields CDR1 SGHTA and CDR2 FQGNSA. This CDR3 reads CASSPDRTNTEAFF. CDR3 DNA sequence: TGTGCCAGCAGCCCCGACAGGACGAACACTGAAGCTTTCTTT.

V usage is TRBV10-2 and J usage is TRBJ2-1; unclear D gene. Germline V gene sequence: CDR1 WSHSY, CDR2 SAAADI. The V gene lost 7 bases and the J gene lost 8 bases, with 9 bases spanning the gap. The CDR3 extends over 11 amino acids. The CDR3 DNA reads TGCGCCAGCACTCCTCGCGATGAGCAGTTCTTC. It codes for CASTPRDEQFF.

The rearrangement uses TRBV19 and TRBJ2-1, with TRBD2 as a possible D gene (5 bases). Trimming took off 3 bases at V and 4 bases at J, with 10 bases between the two ends. Germline V gene lookup returns CDR1 LNHDA and CDR2 SQIVND (reference sequence). The length of the CDR3 is 14 residues. The CDR3 DNA is TGTGCCAGTAGTATTAGCGTATCGTACAATGAGCAGTTCTTC. Translation gives CASSISVSYNEQFF.

The V call is TRBV11-2, the J call TRBJ2-7; D possibly corresponds to TRBD1 (6 bases). V dropped 1 base and J dropped 3 bases, with 16 bases sitting between them. Germline assignment: CDR1 SGHAT and CDR2 FQNNGV. The CDR3 consists of 16 residues. This CDR3 is CASSLVPPGHFYEQYF. The CDR3 DNA reads TGTGCCAGCAGCTTAGTTCCCCCGGGACATTTCTACGAGCAGTACTTC.

This clone was counted a single time. The V gene is TRBV7-2, the J gene TRBJ2-1; TRBD1 is a possible D gene (5 bases). CDR3 length: 17 amino acids. V was cut by 0 bases and J by 4 bases, with 16 bases left in between. From germline, CDR1 is SGHTA and CDR2 FQGNSA. CDR3 loop: CASSLADHRFFYNEQFF. In DNA form, the CDR3 reads TGTGCCAGCAGCTTAGCTGACCACAGGTTTTTTTACAATGAGCAGTTCTTC. Drawing the rest from reference TRBV7-2 and TRBJ2-1, the complete variable domain is GAGVSQSPSNKVTEKGKDVELRCDPISGHTALYWYRQSLGQGLEFLIYFQGNSAPDKSGLPSDRFSAERTGGSVSTLTIQRTQQEDSAVYLCASSLADHRFFYNEQFFGPGTRLTVL.